This TCR beta chain came from a study of tissue T cells after allogeneic stem cell transplantation. Study-level findings and limits: Anatomically similar tissues had similar TCR repertoires within each patient.

There are 12 residues in the CDR3. Trimming removed 0 bases at V and 8 bases at J, with 7 bases between. From germline, CDR1 is SNHLY and CDR2 FYNGKV (reference sequence). Regarding this clone: Its target is not known. Gene names refer to mouse genes. Read sequence stops 1 residue before the CDR3 end, and the germline J gene provides the missing end.

Specified time point: mouse harvest day 14 after allogeneic transplant. The graft held 10^6 splenic CD5+ T cells and 10^7 T-cell-depleted bone marrow cells. Clones were sequenced by immunoSEQ multiplex PCR, and TCRdb holds only the in-frame ones, with some missing. In the table there are under 8,000 clones, over 30% of which are singletons. This chain uses TRBV3 with TRBJ1-1, with TRBD1 as a possible D gene (6 bases). Sequencing was done on a sample of skin. The sequence was collected from a female BALB/c mouse given C57BL/6 T cells with graft-versus-host disease after an allogeneic hematopoietic cell transplant. The DNA read from the CDR3 is TGTGCCAGCAGCTTAGCGGGGGCGGAAGTCTTC. Its translation is CASSLAGAEVF. The full-length CDR3 reads as CASSLAGAEVFF.